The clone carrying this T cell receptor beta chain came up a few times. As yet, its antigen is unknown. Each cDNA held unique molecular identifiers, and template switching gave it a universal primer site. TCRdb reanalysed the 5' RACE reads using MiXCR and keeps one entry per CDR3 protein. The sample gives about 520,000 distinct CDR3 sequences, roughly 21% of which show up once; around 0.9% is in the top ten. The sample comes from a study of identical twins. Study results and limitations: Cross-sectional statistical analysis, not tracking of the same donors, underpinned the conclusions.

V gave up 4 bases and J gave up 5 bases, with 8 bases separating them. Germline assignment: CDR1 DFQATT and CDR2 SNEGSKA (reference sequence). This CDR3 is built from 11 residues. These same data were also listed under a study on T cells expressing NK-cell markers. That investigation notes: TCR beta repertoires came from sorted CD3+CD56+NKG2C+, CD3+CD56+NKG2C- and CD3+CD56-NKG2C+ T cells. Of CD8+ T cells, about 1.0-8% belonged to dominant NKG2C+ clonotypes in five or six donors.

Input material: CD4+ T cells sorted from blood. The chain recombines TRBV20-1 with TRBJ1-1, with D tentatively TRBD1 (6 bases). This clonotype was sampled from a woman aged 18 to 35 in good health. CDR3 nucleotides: TGCAGTGCTAACAGGGCTACTGAAGCTTTCTTT. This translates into CSANRATEAFF.